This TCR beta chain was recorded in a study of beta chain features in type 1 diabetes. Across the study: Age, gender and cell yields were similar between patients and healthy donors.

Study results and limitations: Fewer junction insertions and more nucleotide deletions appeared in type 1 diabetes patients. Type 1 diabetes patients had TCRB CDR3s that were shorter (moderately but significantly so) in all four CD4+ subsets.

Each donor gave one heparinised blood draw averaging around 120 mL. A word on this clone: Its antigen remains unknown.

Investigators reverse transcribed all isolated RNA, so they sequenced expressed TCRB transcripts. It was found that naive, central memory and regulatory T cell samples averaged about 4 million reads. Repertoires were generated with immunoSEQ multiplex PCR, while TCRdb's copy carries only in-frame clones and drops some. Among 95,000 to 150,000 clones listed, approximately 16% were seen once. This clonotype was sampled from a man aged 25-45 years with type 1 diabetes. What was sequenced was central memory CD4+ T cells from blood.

The CDR3 loop is CASSVPGTDLLQETQYF. The CDR3 DNA is TGTGCCAGCAGCGTTCCCGGGACTGACCTCCTCCAAGAGACCCAGTACTTC. This chain connects TRBV9 to TRBJ2-5; D might be TRBD2 (6 bases). The V gene's germline CDR1 is SGDLS and CDR2 YYNGEE. Trimming stripped 2 bases from V and 1 base from J, with 18 bases between. The CDR3 extends over 17 amino acids. Drawing the rest from reference TRBV9 and TRBJ2-5, the complete variable domain is DSGVTQTPKHLITATGQRVTLRCSPRSGDLSVYWYQQSLDQGLQFLIQYYNGEERAKGNILERFSAQQFPDLHSELNLSSLELGDSALYFCASSVPGTDLLQETQYFGPGTRLLVL.